Listed here are 29 T cell receptor beta chains from one sample, sequenced in a study of shared clonotypes between healthy human individuals. Libraries were prepared by immunoSEQ multiplex PCR; TCRdb keeps only in-frame clonotypes and omits some of them. The top ten hold more than 0.35% of the sample, which has some 2,500,000 clones, roughly 93% seen once. The specimen sequenced was naive CD4+ T cells from PBMCs. Subset here: CD45RA+ positively selected. The receptors stem from a young man in good health. Some clones in this sample may be carry-over from other donors' samples.

In DNA form, the CDR3 reads TGTGCCAGCAGCTTAAGTTCGGTCACAGATACGCAGTATTTT. Encoded protein: CASSLSSVTDTQYF. The chain is built from TRBV7-7 and TRBJ2-3; D not resolved. V gave up 2 bases and J gave up 2 bases, with 8 bases separating them. CDR3 length: 14 amino acids. Germline CDR1 reads SSHAT; CDR2 reads FNYEAQ (reference sequence).

The chain combines TRBV28 with TRBJ1-4; D may be TRBD1 (5 bases). V was cut by 6 bases and J by 4 bases, with 18 bases left in between. Germline CDR1 MDHEN, CDR2 SYDVKM. This CDR3 has 16 residues. Here the CDR3 DNA reads TGTGCCAGCAGGAATTCGGGGGATACTTATAATGAAAAACTGTTTTTT. Translating gives CASRNSGDTYNEKLFF.

The genes are TRBV7-2 and TRBJ2-5; 10 nucleotides agree with TRBD2. The CDR3 extends over 14 amino acids. J was trimmed by 5 bases and V by 4 bases; bases with no gene match: 4. Germline assignment: CDR1 SGHTA and CDR2 FQGNSA. In nucleotides, the CDR3 is TGTGCCAGCAGCTCGCTAGCGGGAGACGAGACCCAGTACTTC. Its translation: CASSSLAGDETQYF. The complete variable domain, with remaining parts taken from reference TRBV7-2 and TRBJ2-5, reads GAGVSQSPSNKVTEKGKDVELRCDPISGHTALYWYRQSLGQGLEFLIYFQGNSAPDKSGLPSDRFSAERTGGSVSTLTIQRTQQEDSAVYLCASSSLAGDETQYFGPGTRLLVL.

The chain joins TRBV28 to TRBJ2-3, with D possibly being TRBD2 (6 bases). Trimming shortened V by 4 bases and J by 4 bases, and 12 bases separated the two germline ends. The germline V gene has CDR1 MDHEN and CDR2 SYDVKM. The CDR3 consists of 14 residues. CDR3 DNA sequence: TGTGCCAGCAGTTCAAGACTAGATGCAGATACGCAGTATTTT. This gives the protein CASSSRLDADTQYF.

The chain uses TRBV11-3 and TRBJ1-1, with D unresolved. Trimming pared 5 bases from V and 2 bases from J, leaving 9 bases between. Germline V gene lookup returns CDR1 SGHNT and CDR2 YENEEA. This CDR3 has 13 residues. The CDR3 spells CASSLTTNTEAFF. In DNA, the CDR3 is TGTGCCAGCAGCCTAACCACCAACACTGAAGCTTTCTTT. The full variable domain, completed using reference TRBV11-3 and TRBJ1-1, is EAGVVQSPRYKIIEKKQPVAFWCNPISGHNTLYWYLQNLGQGPELLIRYENEEAVDDSQLPKDRFSAERLKGVDSTLKIQPAELGDSAVYLCASSLTTNTEAFFGQGTRLTVV.

The chain combines TRBV5-6 with TRBJ2-2, with 7 bases that match TRBD1. Germline V gives CDR1 SGHDT, CDR2 YYEEEE. V shed 2 bases, J shed 6 bases, and the junction held 7 bases outside the gene matches. This CDR3 is built from 15 residues. The CDR3 DNA reads TGTGCCAGCAGCTTTCGACAGGGCCTAGCCGGGGAGCTGTTTTTT. The encoded protein is CASSFRQGLAGELFF.

On this clone itself: Other DNA sequences within the sample encode an identical CDR3. J is TRBJ2-7 and V is TRBV7-9; 14 nucleotides line up with TRBD2. V was clipped by 5 bases and J by 0 bases; unmatched bases: 3. Germline CDR1 is SEHNR and CDR2 is FQNEAQ (reference sequence). This CDR3 contains 16 residues. Here the CDR3 DNA reads TGTGCCAGCAGCCCGGGACTAGCGGGGGACTCCTACGAGCAGTACTTC. Protein product: CASSPGLAGDSYEQYF. Drawing the rest from reference TRBV7-9 and TRBJ2-7, the complete variable domain is DTGVSQNPRHKITKRGQNVTFRCDPISEHNRLYWYRQTLGQGPEFLTYFQNEAQLEKSRLLSDRFSAERPKGSFSTLEIQRTEQGDSAMYLCASSPGLAGDSYEQYFGPGTRLTVT.

The table lists this clone with a count of one. J is TRBJ1-6 and V is TRBV4-3; D is uncertain. Germline values: CDR1 LGHNA, CDR2 YSLEER. V lost 1 base and J lost 7, with 5 bases in between. The length of the CDR3 is 13 residues. The CDR3 is CASSQAPNSPLHF. The CDR3 coding sequence is TGCGCCAGCAGCCAAGCCCCGAATTCACCCCTCCACTTT.

This clone was detected once. The chain couples TRBV28 to TRBJ2-1; TRBD1 matches at 9 bases. From germline, CDR1 is MDHEN and CDR2 SYDVKM. The CDR3 runs 16 residues. J gave up 4 bases and V 7 bases, and 11 bases lay outside the gene matches. The CDR3 region is CASTRAGDRVYNEQFF. The CDR3, as DNA: TGTGCCAGCACCCGAGCTGGGGACAGGGTATACAATGAGCAGTTCTTC.

V is TRBV2 and J is TRBJ1-5; D is uncertain. V lost 2 bases and J 1 base, leaving 6 bases between the germline ends. The length of the CDR3 is 14 residues. The V gene's germline CDR1 is SNHLY and CDR2 FYNNEI. CDR3 DNA sequence: TGTGCCAGCAGTGAATCCCCCAGCAATCAGCCCCAGCATTTT. Its protein is CASSESPSNQPQHF.

The genes are TRBV29-1 and TRBJ1-2, with unresolved D. Trimming cost V 1 base and J 8 bases, with 11 bases left between them. CDR3 size: 12 residues. Germline-derived CDR1 and CDR2 are SQVTM and ANQGSEA. The CDR3 loop reads CSVEGGVRGYTF. CDR3 sequence (DNA): TGCAGCGTTGAAGGGGGAGTGAGAGGCTACACCTTC. The entire variable domain, with the rest obtained from reference TRBV29-1 and TRBJ1-2, is as follows: SAVISQKPSRDICQRGTSLTIQCQVDSQVTMMFWYRQQPGQSLTLIATANQGSEATYESGFVIDKFPISRPNLTFSTLTVSNMSPEDSSIYLCSVEGGVRGYTFGSGTRLTVV.

This rearrangement joins TRBV20-1 to TRBJ2-7, with D hard to call. Looked up from germline, CDR1 is DFQATT and CDR2 is SNEGSKA (reference sequence). The CDR3 contains 10 residues. Trimming stripped 6 bases from V and 7 bases from J, with 10 bases between. CDR3 coding DNA: TGCAGTGCCACGGTGTTTGAGCAGTACTTC. Translating it yields CSATVFEQYF.

This chain links TRBV7-2 with TRBJ2-1, with 7 bases matching TRBD1. The V and J ends lost 6 bases and 2 bases, in that order; junction bases with no gene match: 4. The V gene's germline CDR1 is SGHTA and CDR2 FQGNSA. This CDR3 contains 14 residues. For the CDR3, the DNA is TGTGCCAGCAGGGCTGGGACAGCCTACAATGAGCAGTTCTTC. As protein: CASRAGTAYNEQFF.

This chain uses TRBV5-1 with TRBJ2-1; TRBD2 agrees at 15 bases. Germline-derived CDR1 and CDR2 are SGHRS and YFSETQ. The V segment lost 3 bases and the J segment 4 bases; nucleotides outside the gene matches: 5. This CDR3 comprises 17 residues. The CDR3 is CASSYGLAGGIYNEQFF. The CDR3, as DNA: TGCGCCAGCAGCTATGGACTAGCGGGGGGGATATACAATGAGCAGTTCTTC.

The chain joins TRBV2 to TRBJ1-2, with TRBD1 matching over 7 bases. There are 10 residues in the CDR3. In germline, CDR1 is SNHLY, CDR2 FYNNEI. Trimming at V came to 10 bases and at J to 5 bases, leaving 1 base not matched to a gene. In nucleotides, the CDR3 is TGTGCCATACAGGGGTATGGCTACACCTTC. Its protein is CAIQGYGYTF.

In this sample, this clone turned up a few times. J is TRBJ1-1 and V is TRBV30; D not resolved. In germline, CDR1 is GTSNPN, CDR2 SVGIG (reference sequence). V lost 4 bases and J lost 1, with 16 bases in between. CDR3 length: 15 residues. The CDR3 sequence is CAWIYVGLSNTEAFF. In nucleotides, the CDR3 is TGTGCCTGGATTTACGTGGGCCTTTCGAACACTGAAGCTTTCTTT.

The CDR3 DNA sequence: TGTGCCAGCAGCCCAAGGGGACTAGCGGGTACCGCCAGGGCCCAGTACTTC. It is translated as CASSPRGLAGTARAQYF. This chain connects TRBV7-2 to TRBJ2-5, with 12 bases aligning to TRBD2. Germline CDR1 reads SGHTA; CDR2 reads FQGNSA. V shed 5 bases and J 9 bases; nucleotides not matched to a gene: 16. This CDR3 is built from 17 residues. The full variable domain, in which reference TRBV7-2 and TRBJ2-5 provide the parts outside the CDR3, is GAGVSQSPSNKVTEKGKDVELRCDPISGHTALYWYRQSLGQGLEFLIYFQGNSAPDKSGLPSDRFSAERTGGSVSTLTIQRTQQEDSAVYLCASSPRGLAGTARAQYFGPGTRLLVL.

The chain has TRBV19 and TRBJ1-1; 7 bases align to TRBD1. The CDR3 runs to 13 residues. CDR1 is LNHDA, CDR2 SQIVND, per germline (reference sequence). V lost 4 bases and J lost 10; bases outside the gene matches: 9. CDR3 sequence (DNA): TGTGCCAGTAGTACCACAGGGGAAGGTGTAGCTTTCTTT. Amino acid sequence: CASSTTGEGVAFF.

This chain uses TRBV6-9 with TRBJ2-4; D may match TRBD1 or TRBD2 (5 bases each). The length of the CDR3 is 14 residues. V gave up 9 bases and J gave up 14 bases, with 26 bases separating them. The germline V gene has CDR1 MNHGY and CDR2 SVAAGI. The DNA of the CDR3 is TGTGCCAGGCGTAGTGAGGGACGCCCGGGGATAGAGTACTTC. It codes for CARRSEGRPGIEYF.

This clone appeared once. CDR3 loop: CSVHRDRKDTQYF. In DNA, the CDR3 is TGCAGCGTGCACCGGGACAGGAAGGATACGCAGTATTTT. The chain has TRBV29-1 and TRBJ2-3; 8 bases are shared with TRBD1. The V and J ends lost 6 bases and 6 bases, in that order; junction bases with no gene match: 8. The CDR3 sequence is 13 residues long. CDR1 and CDR2 from the germline V gene are SQVTM and ANQGSEA.

The CDR3 DNA is TGTGCCAGCAGCGTAGAGCCGGGAAGCTCTGGAAACACCATATATTTT. Translated, it gives CASSVEPGSSGNTIYF. The chain employs TRBV9 and TRBJ1-3; D is unclear. Trimming cost V 0 bases and J 0 bases, with 10 bases left between them. From germline, CDR1 is SGDLS and CDR2 YYNGEE. The CDR3 spans 16 residues.

For this clone: Distinct nucleotide sequences in the sample also encode this CDR3. V gene TRBV7-3 combines with J gene TRBJ2-1, with TRBD2 matching 13 bases. Germline CDR1 is SGHTA and CDR2 is FQGTGA. The CDR3 runs to 15 residues. V was pared by 3 bases and J by 7 bases, with 3 bases of the junction left unmatched. The CDR3: CASSLGLAGLNEQFF. For the CDR3, the DNA is TGTGCCAGCAGCTTGGGACTAGCGGGACTTAATGAGCAGTTCTTC.

On this clone: The same CDR3 also results from other DNA sequences found in this sample. The chain has TRBV2 and TRBJ1-1; D unclear. Per germline, CDR1 SNHLY and CDR2 FYNNEI. V dropped 6 bases and J dropped 1 base, with 9 bases sitting between them. The CDR3 totals 13 residues. CDR3 sequence (DNA): TGTGCCAGCAGCGAACTCTCGAACACTGAAGCTTTCTTT. This sequence encodes CASSELSNTEAFF.

The chain employs TRBV5-6 and TRBJ1-3; a possible D gene is TRBD1 (5 bases). The V and J ends lost 0 bases and 5 bases respectively, with 9 bases between them. The germline gives CDR1 SGHDT, CDR2 YYEEEE. The CDR3 has 14 amino acids. The DNA of the CDR3 is TGTGCCAGCAGCTTGGCTGCAGGGAGAAACACCATATATTTT. This translates into CASSLAAGRNTIYF.

This clone was counted between two and nine times. The sample contains more than one DNA sequence encoding this CDR3. The V and J genes are TRBV7-9 and TRBJ1-1, with unresolved D. This CDR3 is 12 amino acids long. Germline CDR1 and CDR2: SEHNR and FQNEAQ (reference sequence). V was cut by 3 bases and J by 2 bases, with 4 bases left in between. CDR3 coding DNA: TGTGCCAGCAGCTTTGTTAACACTGAAGCTTTCTTT. This translates into CASSFVNTEAFF.

This rearrangement joins TRBV7-2 to TRBJ2-5; D is ambiguous. V was cut by 3 bases and J by 5 bases, with 10 bases left in between. Germline V lookup: CDR1 SGHTA, CDR2 FQGNSA. CDR3 length: 13 amino acids. The DNA for the CDR3 is TGTGCCAGCAGCTTTTCTTGGTCGGAGACCCAGTACTTC. Translated, it gives CASSFSWSETQYF.

V is TRBV18 and J is TRBJ2-6; the D is unclear. Trimming left V 3 bases short and J 0 bases short, with 15 bases between. CDR1 KGHSH and CDR2 LQKENI come from the germline V gene. The CDR3 spans 18 residues. CDR3 sequence: CASSPSVDLSSGANVLTF. CDR3 DNA sequence: TGTGCCAGCTCACCGTCGGTAGACCTTAGCTCTGGGGCCAACGTCCTGACTTTC.

The chain is built from TRBV10-3 and TRBJ2-7, with D perhaps matching TRBD1 or TRBD2 (5 bases each). The CDR3 is 17 amino acids. V lost 0 bases and J lost 3, with 18 bases in between. CDR1 and CDR2 (germline): ENHRY, SYGVKD. CDR3 nucleotide sequence: TGTGCCATCAGTGAGTCCGTTTATCGAGGGACCAACTACGAGCAGTACTTC. It encodes CAISESVYRGTNYEQYF.

This clone was detected once. The chain joins TRBV5-1 to TRBJ1-2; a possible D gene is TRBD1 (5 bases). Trimming removed 0 bases from V and 2 bases from J, with 17 bases in between. The CDR3 contains 17 residues. Germline CDR1 is SGHRS and CDR2 is YFSETQ. The CDR3 DNA reads TGCGCCAGCAGCTTGGTGGAGGGGCGTATACTCAACTATGGCTACACCTTC. Encoded protein: CASSLVEGRILNYGYTF.